This TCR beta chain was sequenced in a study of kidney transplant recipient with SARS-CoV-2 infection. This clonotype has a count of ten or more. From the reads, TCRdb called clonotypes with MiXCR, one entry per CDR3 protein. Of 200,000 to 300,000 distinct CDR3 sequences listed, under 35% are singletons. V shed 5 bases and J shed 4 bases, with 23 bases lying between them. Germline V lookup: CDR1 SGHNT, CDR2 YENEEA. CDR3 size: 17 residues. Source: a blood sample, taken at baseline and around day 120 from a kidney transplant recipient. The rearrangement links TRBV11-3 to TRBJ1-2; D is unresolved. This receptor was obtained from a male patient aged 25-45 years who had COVID-19 and was a kidney transplant recipient. Some of the T cells might come from the graft donor. The CDR3: CASSHSSDLGKTYGYTF. The DNA of the CDR3 is TGTGCCAGCAGCCACTCAAGCGATCTCGGAAAGACCTATGGCTACACCTTC.